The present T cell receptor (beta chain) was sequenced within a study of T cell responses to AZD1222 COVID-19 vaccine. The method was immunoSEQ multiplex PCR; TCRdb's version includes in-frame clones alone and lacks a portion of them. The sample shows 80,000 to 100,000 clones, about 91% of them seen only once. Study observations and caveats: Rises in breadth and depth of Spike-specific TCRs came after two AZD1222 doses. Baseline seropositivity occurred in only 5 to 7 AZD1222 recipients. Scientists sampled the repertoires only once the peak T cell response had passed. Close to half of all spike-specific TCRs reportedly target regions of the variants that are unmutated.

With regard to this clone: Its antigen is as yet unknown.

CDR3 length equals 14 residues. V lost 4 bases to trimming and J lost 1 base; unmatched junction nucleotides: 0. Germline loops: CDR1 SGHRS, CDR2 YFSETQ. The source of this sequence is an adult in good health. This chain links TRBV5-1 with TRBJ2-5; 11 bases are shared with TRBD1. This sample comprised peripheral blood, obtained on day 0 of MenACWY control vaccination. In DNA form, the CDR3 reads TGCGCCAGCAGCGGACAGGGGGCCCAAGAGACCCAGTACTTC. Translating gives CASSGQGAQETQYF.